This TCR beta chain comes out of a study of T cell repertoires in cytomegalovirus infection. TCRdb called the reads again in MiXCR, with one record for every CDR3 protein. The sample contains around 290,000 distinct CDR3 sequences, roughly 23% of which appear only once. This CDR3 has 15 residues. Per germline, CDR1 SGHAT and CDR2 FQNNGV. Deletions cut 5 bases from V and 3 bases from J, with 14 bases between. At least ten counts were recorded for this clonotype. The chain couples TRBV11-2 to TRBJ1-3; no definite D call. Sequences were obtained from PBMCs. This receptor was obtained from a human donor in good health (CMV status not recorded). Some clones in this sample may be carry-over from other donors' samples. The CDR3 spells CASSPIWDSGNTIYF. The CDR3, as DNA: TGTGCCAGCAGCCCAATCTGGGATAGTGGAAACACCATATATTTT.